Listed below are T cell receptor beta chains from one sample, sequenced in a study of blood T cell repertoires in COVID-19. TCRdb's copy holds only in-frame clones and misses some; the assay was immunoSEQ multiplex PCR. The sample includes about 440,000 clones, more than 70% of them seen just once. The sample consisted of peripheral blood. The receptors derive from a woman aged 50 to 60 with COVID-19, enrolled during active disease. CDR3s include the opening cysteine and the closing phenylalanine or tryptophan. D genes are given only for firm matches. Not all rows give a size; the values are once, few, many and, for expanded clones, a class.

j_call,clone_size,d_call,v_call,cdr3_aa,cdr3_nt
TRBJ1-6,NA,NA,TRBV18,CASSQPQGLGSPLHF,TGTGCCAGCTCACAGCCTCAGGGGTTGGGTTCACCCCTCCACTTT
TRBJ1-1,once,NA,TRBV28,CASSAGVLNTEAFF,TGTGCCAGCAGTGCAGGGGTCCTGAACACTGAAGCTTTCTTT
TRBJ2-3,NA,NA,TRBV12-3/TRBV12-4,CASSTGDTQYF,TGTGCCAGCAGTACGGGAGATACGCAGTATTTT
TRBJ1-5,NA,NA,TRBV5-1,CASSLEYNQPQHF,TGCGCCAGCAGCTTGGAATACAATCAGCCCCAGCATTTT
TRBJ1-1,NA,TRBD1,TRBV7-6,CASSFGTGDYTEAFF,TGTGCCAGCAGCTTCGGGACAGGGGATTACACTGAAGCTTTCTTT
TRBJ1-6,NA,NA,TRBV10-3,CAISDPRQANSPLHF,TGTGCCATCAGTGATCCCCGGCAGGCGAATTCACCCCTCCACTTT
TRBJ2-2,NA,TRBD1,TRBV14,CASSPTSGGSTGELFF,TGTGCCAGCAGCCCTACTTCAGGGGGCAGTACCGGGGAGCTGTTTTTT
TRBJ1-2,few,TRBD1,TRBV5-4,CASSPGTGGGGYTF,TGTGCCAGCAGCCCCGGGACAGGGGGAGGTGGCTACACCTTC
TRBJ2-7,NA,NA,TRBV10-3,CAISDCDSNTYEQYF,TGTGCCATCAGTGACTGCGACAGCAACACCTACGAGCAGTACTTC
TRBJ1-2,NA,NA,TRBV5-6,CASSYNDYGYTF,TGTGCCAGCAGCTACAACGACTATGGCTACACCTTC
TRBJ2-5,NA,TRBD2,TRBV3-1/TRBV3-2,CASSPWGSGGEETQYF,TGTGCCAGCAGCCCCTGGGGTAGCGGGGGGGAAGAGACCCAGTACTTC
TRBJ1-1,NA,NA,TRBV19,CASSIGGLGEAFF,TGTGCCAGTAGTATCGGGGGGTTGGGTGAAGCTTTCTTT
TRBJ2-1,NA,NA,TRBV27,CASKGPLGQHNEQFF,TGTGCCAGCAAAGGCCCCCTCGGACAGCACAATGAGCAGTTCTTC